These 6 T cell receptor beta chains originate from one sample sequenced in a study of beta chain features in type 1 diabetes. What these receptors recognize is not known. Study-level points and caveats: Shorter TCRB CDR3s, moderately but significantly so, were found in Type 1 diabetes patients in all four CD4+ subsets.

The isolated RNA, all of it, was reverse transcribed, so expressed TCRB transcripts were what got sequenced. The method was immunoSEQ multiplex PCR; TCRdb's version includes in-frame clones alone and lacks a portion of them. Among fewer than 300,000 clones listed, roughly 20% were seen once. Sequencing input: naive CD4+ T cells from blood. These receptors all stem from a middle-aged woman with type 1 diabetes.

This clone was found a few times. The genes are TRBV9 and TRBJ1-1; D remains ambiguous. The V end lost 3 bases, the J end lost 5 bases, and 17 bases lay between the germline ends. Per germline, CDR1 SGDLS and CDR2 YYNGEE. This CDR3 region has 15 residues. DNA of the CDR3: TGTGCCAGCAGCGGCGGAGTGGGGAGAGGAACTGAAGCTTTCTTT. Encoded protein: CASSGGVGRGTEAFF. Looking up the rest from reference TRBV9 and TRBJ1-1 gives the full variable domain: DSGVTQTPKHLITATGQRVTLRCSPRSGDLSVYWYQQSLDQGLQFLIQYYNGEERAKGNILERFSAQQFPDLHSELNLSSLELGDSALYFCASSGGVGRGTEAFFGQGTRLTVV.

The V call is TRBV4-1, the J call TRBJ1-2, with D possibly matching TRBD1 (6 bases). The CDR3 runs to 14 residues. V was trimmed by 0 bases and J by 8 bases, leaving 13 bases between them. CDR1 MGHRA and CDR2 YSYEKL come from the germline V gene. CDR3 bases: TGCGCCAGCAGCCAAGATCTAGGGACAACGGGCTACACCTTC. This gives the protein CASSQDLGTTGYTF.

This chain uses TRBV28 with TRBJ2-2, with TRBD1 matching over 7 bases. The CDR3 sequence is 13 residues long. The trim removed 5 bases at V and 5 bases at J, leaving 2 bases unmatched. Germline values: CDR1 MDHEN, CDR2 SYDVKM. The DNA for the CDR3 is TGTGCCAGCAGTACACAGGGGACCGGGGAGCTGTTTTTT. Translation: CASSTQGTGELFF.

The chain combines TRBV7-9 with TRBJ1-2; D uncertain. Trimming removed 5 bases at V and 5 bases at J, with 12 bases between. This CDR3 is built from 13 residues. Germline V gene sequence: CDR1 SEHNR, CDR2 FQNEAQ (reference sequence). CDR3: CASSPYAGYGYTF. The CDR3 DNA reads TGTGCCAGCAGCCCCTATGCGGGGTATGGCTACACCTTC.

This clone was recorded a few times. Different DNA sequences within this sample yield the same CDR3. CDR3 bases: TGTGCCAGCTCACCGGCCAGCTCCTACGAGCAGTACTTC. This sequence encodes CASSPASSYEQYF. The chain recombines TRBV18 with TRBJ2-7; D not certain. The CDR3 covers 13 residues. Germline V lookup: CDR1 KGHSH, CDR2 LQKENI. Trimming left V 3 bases short and J 0 bases short, with 6 bases between.

This clone came up a few times. V and J are TRBV12-5 and TRBJ2-3; the D is unclear. Germline-derived CDR1 and CDR2 are LGHNT and FRNRAP. CDR3 length: 12 residues. V lost 2 bases and J lost 4, with 4 bases in between. CDR3 sequence (DNA): TGTGCTAGTGGTTTGTCGGCAGATACGCAGTATTTT. It translates to CASGLSADTQYF.